The rows below give T cell receptor beta chains drawn from one sample of a study of shared clonotypes between healthy human individuals. Assay used: immunoSEQ multiplex PCR; TCRdb lists only in-frame clones, some missing. This sample has some 120,000 clones; about 63% occur once, and the top ten carry about 22%. The sequenced sample consisted of memory CD8+ T cells sorted from blood. The receptors were gathered from a woman aged 25-40 years in good health. Both conserved end residues are part of each CDR3. D genes are given only for firm matches. Rows may omit the clone size; those that give it use once, few, many or a size class.

D gene,J gene,clone size,V gene,CDR3 protein,CDR3 DNA
NA,TRBJ2-1,NA,TRBV4-1,CASSQPKTTEYNEQFF,TGCGCCAGCAGCCAACCTAAAACAACAGAATACAATGAGCAGTTCTTC
TRBD1,TRBJ1-2,NA,TRBV27,CASSSQGSFYGYTF,TGTGCCAGCAGTTCACAGGGGTCTTTCTATGGCTACACCTTC
TRBD1,TRBJ2-7,NA,TRBV6-1,CASSRQGYEQYF,TGTGCCAGCAGCAGACAGGGTTACGAGCAGTACTTC
NA,TRBJ2-1,NA,TRBV15,CATSSEAGAYNEQFF,TGTGCCACCAGCAGTGAAGCAGGGGCCTACAATGAGCAGTTCTTC
TRBD1,TRBJ1-2,NA,TRBV28,CASRPWDSLMGGYTF,TGTGCCAGCAGACCTTGGGACAGCCTCATGGGTGGCTACACCTTC
NA,TRBJ2-3,NA,TRBV6-4,CASSAVGETDTQYF,TGTGCCAGCTCGGCTGTAGGGGAAACAGATACGCAGTATTTT
TRBD2,TRBJ2-1,NA,TRBV19,CASSILFRTSGNEQFF,TGTGCCAGTAGTATCCTCTTCCGGACTAGTGGCAATGAGCAGTTCTTC
NA,TRBJ2-7,NA,TRBV7-8,CASSFFRGTYEQYF,TGTGCCAGCAGCTTTTTCAGGGGCACCTACGAGCAGTACTTC
TRBD2,TRBJ2-1,NA,TRBV7-2,CASSLAFETSGLGEQFF,TGTGCCAGCAGCTTAGCGTTCGAGACTAGCGGCTTAGGGGAGCAGTTCTTC
TRBD2,TRBJ2-1,NA,TRBV2,CASSPVPGLAGVSGPLSEQFF,TGTGCCAGCAGTCCAGTCCCGGGACTAGCGGGAGTATCGGGCCCCCTGAGTGAGCAGTTCTTC
NA,TRBJ2-7,NA,TRBV27,CASSLGTGYPYEQYF,TGTGCCAGCAGTTTAGGCACAGGGTACCCCTACGAGCAGTACTTC
NA,TRBJ2-7,NA,TRBV9,CASSAAWGGPEQYF,TGTGCCAGCAGCGCCGCTTGGGGGGGGCCCGAGCAGTACTTC
NA,TRBJ1-5,NA,TRBV28,CASSRLEQPQHF,TGTGCCAGCAGTCGCTTAGAGCAGCCCCAGCATTTT
NA,TRBJ2-3,NA,TRBV2,CASSLARDTRNTQYF,TGTGCCAGCAGCCTAGCCCGGGACACGCGGAATACGCAGTATTTT
NA,TRBJ1-2,few,TRBV27,CASSGAGAGGYTF,TGTGCCAGCAGTGGAGCAGGGGCTGGCGGCTACACCTTC
TRBD2,TRBJ2-1,NA,TRBV14,CASSILGLAGGSSYNEQFF,TGTGCCAGCAGCATACTCGGACTAGCGGGAGGGAGCTCCTACAATGAGCAGTTCTTC
TRBD1,TRBJ1-2,NA,TRBV19,CASSLGTGWNGYTF,TGTGCCAGTAGTCTCGGGACAGGATGGAATGGCTACACCTTC
NA,TRBJ2-7,once,TRBV11-2,CASSLAGFEQYF,TGTGCCAGCAGCTTAGCCGGGTTCGAGCAGTACTTC
NA,TRBJ1-2,NA,TRBV2,CASAPYYGYTF,TGTGCCAGTGCCCCTTACTATGGCTACACCTTC
TRBD2,TRBJ2-1,NA,TRBV7-8,CASSSGLAGYNEQFF,TGTGCCAGCAGCTCCGGACTAGCGGGCTACAATGAGCAGTTCTTC
NA,TRBJ1-4,NA,TRBV4-1,CASSREGAPTNEKLFF,TGCGCCAGCAGCCGGGAGGGAGCCCCAACTAATGAAAAACTGTTTTTT
NA,TRBJ2-6,NA,TRBV6-1,CASSDGNSGANVLTF,TGTGCCAGCAGTGACGGGAACTCTGGGGCCAACGTCCTGACTTTC
NA,TRBJ2-1,NA,TRBV7-9,CASSPRGGSSYNEQFF,TGTGCCAGCAGCCCCCGTGGGGGCAGCTCCTACAATGAGCAGTTCTTC
TRBD2,TRBJ2-1,NA,TRBV5-6,CASSLGLADYNEQFF,TGTGCCAGCAGCTTGGGACTAGCAGATTACAATGAGCAGTTCTTC
NA,TRBJ1-1,many,TRBV7-9,CASSLARPENTEAFF,TGTGCCAGCAGCTTAGCGCGTCCGGAGAACACTGAAGCTTTCTTT
TRBD1,TRBJ2-3,NA,TRBV28,CASRTGTVSTDTQYF,TGTGCCAGCAGAACCGGGACAGTGAGCACAGATACGCAGTATTTT
NA,TRBJ2-1,few,TRBV6-4,CASSDVAESYNEQFF,TGTGCCAGCAGTGACGTTGCGGAATCTTACAATGAGCAGTTCTTC
TRBD1,TRBJ2-5,NA,TRBV15,CATSRPQTGAVLETQYF,TGTGCCACCAGCAGACCCCAGACAGGGGCAGTTCTAGAGACCCAGTACTTC
NA,TRBJ1-1,NA,TRBV16,CASSLRAGTAVTEAFF,TGTGCCAGCAGCCTAAGGGCCGGGACCGCTGTCACTGAAGCTTTCTTT
NA,TRBJ2-6,NA,TRBV28,CASSLWGRGANVLTF,TGTGCCAGCAGTTTATGGGGCCGTGGGGCCAACGTCCTGACTTTC
TRBD1,TRBJ1-5,few,TRBV7-9,CASSETGAGQPQHF,TGTGCCAGCAGCGAAACAGGGGCAGGGCAGCCCCAGCATTTT
TRBD1,TRBJ1-3,NA,TRBV2,CASRTGQGLSGNTIYF,TGTGCCAGCAGAACGGGACAGGGCTTATCTGGAAACACCATATATTTT
NA,TRBJ1-5,NA,TRBV21-1,CAELKTGRKNQPQHF,TGTGCCGAACTTAAAACCGGGAGGAAGAATCAGCCCCAGCATTTT
NA,TRBJ2-5,NA,TRBV28,CASRKTGSQETQYF,TGTGCCAGCAGGAAAACAGGGTCCCAAGAGACCCAGTACTTC
NA,TRBJ1-2,few,TRBV5-6,CASSTGEDYGYTF,TGTGCCAGCAGCACCGGGGAAGACTATGGCTACACCTTC
NA,TRBJ1-5,NA,TRBV7-9,CASSLGGRQPQHF,TGTGCCAGCAGCTTAGGGGGGCGACAGCCCCAGCATTTT
NA,TRBJ2-1,NA,TRBV11-3,CASSRGSRDEQFF,TGTGCCAGCAGCCGAGGGTCCAGGGATGAGCAGTTCTTC
NA,TRBJ2-7,NA,TRBV5-4,CASSWEPPGSYEQYF,TGTGCCAGCAGCTGGGAACCTCCAGGGTCCTACGAGCAGTACTTC
NA,TRBJ2-3,NA,TRBV7-9,CASSRARDDTQYF,TGTGCCAGCAGCCGCGCCCGGGACGATACGCAGTATTTT
NA,TRBJ1-5,NA,TRBV6-1,CASTEVLNNQPQHF,TGTGCCAGCACTGAGGTTCTGAACAATCAGCCCCAGCATTTT
TRBD2,TRBJ2-7,NA,TRBV5-6,CASSLASGRAYEQYF,TGTGCCAGCAGCTTGGCCAGCGGGAGGGCCTACGAGCAGTACTTC
NA,TRBJ2-5,NA,TRBV10-2,CARLKGDTYQETQYF,TGCGCCCGCCTTAAAGGGGACACGTACCAAGAGACCCAGTACTTC
TRBD2,TRBJ2-1,NA,TRBV29-1,CSGWPVSGRINEQFF,TGCAGCGGGTGGCCCGTTAGCGGGAGAATCAATGAGCAGTTCTTC
TRBD1,TRBJ2-2,NA,TRBV11-2,CASSFSGTVRTGELFF,TGTGCCAGCAGCTTCTCCGGGACAGTGAGGACCGGGGAGCTGTTTTTT
TRBD2,TRBJ2-7,NA,TRBV6-1,CASTRSGGDSYEQYF,TGTGCCAGCACCCGTAGCGGGGGAGATTCCTACGAGCAGTACTTC
NA,TRBJ1-1,NA,TRBV5-4,CASSLSPGSTEAFF,TGTGCCAGCAGCTTGTCCCCGGGAAGCACTGAAGCTTTCTTT
NA,TRBJ1-1,few,TRBV7-6,CASSRDYNTEAFF,TGTGCCAGCAGCCGAGACTATAACACTGAAGCTTTCTTT
NA,TRBJ2-7,NA,TRBV7-9,CASSFGVAERSSYEQYF,TGTGCCAGCAGCTTCGGGGTTGCGGAAAGGAGCTCCTACGAGCAGTACTTC
NA,TRBJ2-5,NA,TRBV5-3,CASSRRGGGQETQYF,TGTGCCAGCAGCCGCAGGGGAGGGGGCCAAGAGACCCAGTACTTC
NA,TRBJ2-1,NA,TRBV11-2,CASSPKGHINEQFF,TGTGCCAGCAGCCCCAAGGGACATATCAATGAGCAGTTCTTC